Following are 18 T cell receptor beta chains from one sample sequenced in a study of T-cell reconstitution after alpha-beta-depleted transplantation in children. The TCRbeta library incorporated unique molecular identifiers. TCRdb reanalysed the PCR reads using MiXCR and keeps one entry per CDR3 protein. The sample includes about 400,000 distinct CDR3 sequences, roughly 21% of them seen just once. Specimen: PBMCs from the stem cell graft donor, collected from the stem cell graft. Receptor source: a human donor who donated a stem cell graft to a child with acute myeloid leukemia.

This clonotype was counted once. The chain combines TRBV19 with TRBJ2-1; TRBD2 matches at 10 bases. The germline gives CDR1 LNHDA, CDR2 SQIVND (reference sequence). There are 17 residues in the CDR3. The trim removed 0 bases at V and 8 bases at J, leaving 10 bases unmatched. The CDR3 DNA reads TGTGCCAGTAGTATAGATGCTCTAGCGGGAGTGCAATATGAGCAGTTCTTC. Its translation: CASSIDALAGVQYEQFF.

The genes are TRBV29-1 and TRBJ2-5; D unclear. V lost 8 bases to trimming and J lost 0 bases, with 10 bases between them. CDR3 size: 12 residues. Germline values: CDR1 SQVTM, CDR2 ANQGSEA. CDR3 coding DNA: TGCAGCTGGACGGGCCACCAAGAGACCCAGTACTTC. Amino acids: CSWTGHQETQYF.

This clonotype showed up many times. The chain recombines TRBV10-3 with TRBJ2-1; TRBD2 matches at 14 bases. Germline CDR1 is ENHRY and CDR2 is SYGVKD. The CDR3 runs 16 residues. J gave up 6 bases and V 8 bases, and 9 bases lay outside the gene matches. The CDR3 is CAIGKGTSGSLNEQFF. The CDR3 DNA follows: TGTGCCATCGGAAAAGGGACTAGCGGGAGTCTCAATGAGCAGTTCTTC.

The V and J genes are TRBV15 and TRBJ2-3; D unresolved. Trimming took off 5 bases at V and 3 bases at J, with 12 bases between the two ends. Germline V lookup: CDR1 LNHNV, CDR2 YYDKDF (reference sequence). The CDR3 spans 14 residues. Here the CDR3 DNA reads TGTGCCACCAGCCCCTTACGCGAGACAGATACGCAGTATTTT. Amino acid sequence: CATSPLRETDTQYF.

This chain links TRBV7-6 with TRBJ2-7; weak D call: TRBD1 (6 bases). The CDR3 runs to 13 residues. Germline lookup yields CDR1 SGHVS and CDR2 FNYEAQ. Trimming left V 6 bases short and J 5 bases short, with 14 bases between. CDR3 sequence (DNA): TGTGCCAGCAGAGGGGGTTACAATAACGAGCAGTACTTC. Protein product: CASRGGYNNEQYF.

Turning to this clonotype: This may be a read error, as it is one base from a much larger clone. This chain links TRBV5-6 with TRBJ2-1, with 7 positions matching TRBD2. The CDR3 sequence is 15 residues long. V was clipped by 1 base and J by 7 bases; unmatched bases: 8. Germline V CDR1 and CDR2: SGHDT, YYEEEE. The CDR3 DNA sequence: TGTGCCAGCAGCTTGTACAACGGGAGGCTGAATGAGCAGTTCTTC. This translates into CASSLYNGRLNEQFF.

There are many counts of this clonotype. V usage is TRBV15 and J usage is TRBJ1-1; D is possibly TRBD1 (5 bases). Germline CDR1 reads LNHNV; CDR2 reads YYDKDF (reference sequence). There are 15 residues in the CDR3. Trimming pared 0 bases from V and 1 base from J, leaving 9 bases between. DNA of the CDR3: TGTGCCACCAGCAGAGATCTCGGGGCGAACACTGAAGCTTTCTTT. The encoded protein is CATSRDLGANTEAFF.

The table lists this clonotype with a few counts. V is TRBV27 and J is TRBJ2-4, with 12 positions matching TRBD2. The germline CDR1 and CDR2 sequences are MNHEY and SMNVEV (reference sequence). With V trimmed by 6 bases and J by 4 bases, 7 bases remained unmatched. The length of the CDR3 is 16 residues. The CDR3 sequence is CASSRRLAGVKNIQYF. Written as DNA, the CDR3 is TGTGCCAGCAGCCGAAGACTAGCGGGAGTGAAAAACATTCAGTACTTC.

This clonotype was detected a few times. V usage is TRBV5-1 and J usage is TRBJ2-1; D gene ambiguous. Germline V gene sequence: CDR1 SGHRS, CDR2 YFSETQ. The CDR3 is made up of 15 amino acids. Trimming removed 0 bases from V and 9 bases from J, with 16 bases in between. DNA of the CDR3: TGCGCCAGCAGCTTGGAGCCAGGTTCACATGGTGAGCAGTTCTTC. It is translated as CASSLEPGSHGEQFF. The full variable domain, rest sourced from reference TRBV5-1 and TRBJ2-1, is KAGVTQTPRYLIKTRGQQVTLSCSPISGHRSVSWYQQTPGQGLQFLFEYFSETQRNKGNFPGRFSGRQFSNSRSEMNVSTLELGDSALYLCASSLEPGSHGEQFFGPGTRLTVL.

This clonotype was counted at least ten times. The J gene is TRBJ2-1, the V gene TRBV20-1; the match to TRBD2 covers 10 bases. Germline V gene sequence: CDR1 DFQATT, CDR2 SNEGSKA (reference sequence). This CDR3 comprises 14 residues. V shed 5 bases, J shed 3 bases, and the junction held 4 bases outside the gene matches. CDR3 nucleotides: TGCAGTGCTCCAGGACTAGCGGTCTACAATGAGCAGTTCTTC. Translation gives CSAPGLAVYNEQFF.

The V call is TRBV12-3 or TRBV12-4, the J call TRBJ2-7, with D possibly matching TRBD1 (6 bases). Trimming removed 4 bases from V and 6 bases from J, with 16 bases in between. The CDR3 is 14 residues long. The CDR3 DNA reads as TGTGCCAGCAGTTCCTGGGACACCACGGGCGAGCAGTACTTC. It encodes CASSSWDTTGEQYF.

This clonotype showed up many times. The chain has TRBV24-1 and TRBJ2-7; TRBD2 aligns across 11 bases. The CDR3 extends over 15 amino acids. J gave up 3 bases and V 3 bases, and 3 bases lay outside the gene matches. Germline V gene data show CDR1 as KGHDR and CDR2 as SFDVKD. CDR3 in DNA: TGTGCCACCAGTGATACTAGCGGGAGCGTCTACGAGCAGTACTTC. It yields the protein CATSDTSGSVYEQYF.

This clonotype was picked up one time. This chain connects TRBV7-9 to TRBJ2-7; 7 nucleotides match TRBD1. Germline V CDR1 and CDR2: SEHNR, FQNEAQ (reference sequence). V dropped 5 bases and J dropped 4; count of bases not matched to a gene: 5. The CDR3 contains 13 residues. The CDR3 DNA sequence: TGTGCCAGCAGCCAGGGGGTGGGGTACGAGCAGTACTTC. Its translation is CASSQGVGYEQYF.

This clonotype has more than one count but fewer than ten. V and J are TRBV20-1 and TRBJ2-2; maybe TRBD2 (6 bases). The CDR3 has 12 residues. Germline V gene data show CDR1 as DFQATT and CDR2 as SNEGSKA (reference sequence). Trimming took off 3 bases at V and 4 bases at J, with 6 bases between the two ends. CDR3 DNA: TGCAGTGCTAGCGGGGGCACCGGGGAGCTGTTTTTT. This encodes CSASGGTGELFF.

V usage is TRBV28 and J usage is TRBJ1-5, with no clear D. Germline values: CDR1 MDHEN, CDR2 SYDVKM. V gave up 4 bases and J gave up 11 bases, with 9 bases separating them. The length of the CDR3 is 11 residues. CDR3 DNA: TGTGCCAGCAGTTCTGATTTGTCCCAGCATTTT. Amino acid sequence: CASSSDLSQHF.

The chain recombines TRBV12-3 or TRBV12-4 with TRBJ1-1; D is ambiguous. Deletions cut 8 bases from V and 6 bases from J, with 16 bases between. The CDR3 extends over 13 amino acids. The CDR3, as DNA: TGTGCCAGCTCATCCCGTGGAATCGCTGAAGCTTTCTTT. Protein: CASSSRGIAEAFF.

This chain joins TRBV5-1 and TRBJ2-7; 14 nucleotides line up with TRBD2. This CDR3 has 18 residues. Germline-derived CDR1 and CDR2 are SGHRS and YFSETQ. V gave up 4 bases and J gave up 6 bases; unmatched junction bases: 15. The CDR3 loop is CASSLGLAGAPSVSEQYF. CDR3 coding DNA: TGCGCCAGCAGCCTGGGACTAGCGGGAGCTCCCTCTGTGAGCGAGCAGTACTTC.

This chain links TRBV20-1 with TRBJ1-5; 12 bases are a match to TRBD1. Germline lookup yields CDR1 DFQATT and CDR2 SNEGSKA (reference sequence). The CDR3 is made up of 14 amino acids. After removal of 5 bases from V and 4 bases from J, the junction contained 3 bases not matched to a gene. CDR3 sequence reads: CSAGGQGANQPQHF. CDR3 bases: TGCAGTGCTGGGGGACAGGGGGCGAATCAGCCCCAGCATTTT.